This T cell receptor (beta chain) appears in the sequencing data of a study of cytomegalovirus exposure and HLA in healthy donors. The PCR employed 60 Vbeta primers together with 13 Jbeta primers. Sequencing was performed with immunoSEQ multiplex PCR; in TCRdb, only in-frame clones are kept and a portion is missing. The repertoire holds hundreds of thousands of clones, with around 80% as singletons. The CDR3 covers 20 residues. The trim removed 0 bases at V and 0 bases at J, leaving 13 bases unmatched. CDR1 is ENHRY and CDR2 is SYGVKD in the germline V gene. The specimen was PBMCs. The receptor was isolated from a boy younger than 18 in good health and CMV-seronegative. The V gene is TRBV10-3, the J gene TRBJ2-2, with TRBD1 identical over 7 bases. CDR3 loop: CAISESGGQASFANTGELFF. The CDR3 coding sequence is TGTGCCATCAGTGAGTCTGGTGGACAGGCAAGTTTCGCGAACACCGGGGAGCTGTTTTTT.